This TCR beta chain was sequenced in a study of T cell changes during pregnancy in multiple sclerosis. The data were produced by immunoSEQ multiplex PCR, yet TCRdb's version contains in-frame clones alone and is incomplete. Of about 70,000 clones in the sample, just over 90% were seen once. With 7 bases removed from V and 4 bases from J, the gap between germline ends came to 14 bases. Germline V gene sequence: CDR1 SGHTA, CDR2 FQGNSA. This CDR3 has 14 amino acids. This clone is a singleton in its sample. V is TRBV7-2 and J is TRBJ2-1; no firm D call. This TCR derives from a female donor in good health, enrolled as a control in a pregnancy study. The sample consisted of peripheral blood, taken in the second trimester of pregnancy. CDR3 region: CASTPSEDYNEQFF. In DNA form, the CDR3 reads TGTGCCAGCACCCCCAGCGAAGATTACAATGAGCAGTTCTTC.